The source of this TCR beta chain is a study of shared clonotypes between healthy human individuals. Study-level results: Only blood was sampled; tissue repertoires likely differ. Few donors restricted represented genetic and exposure-history diversity.

The CDR3 extends over 16 amino acids. V lost 8 bases, J lost 0 bases, and 12 bases stayed unmatched. Germline values: CDR1 ENHRY, CDR2 SYGVKD. Note on this clone: Its cognate antigen is unknown.

In replicate PCRs of sorted subsets, about 220 ng DNA, approximately 32,000 T cell genomes, was used. Repertoires were generated with immunoSEQ multiplex PCR, while TCRdb's copy carries only in-frame clones and drops some. The table records about 2.4 million clones, more than 90% of them present only once. The sequence came from a man aged 18 to 35 in good health. V is TRBV10-3 and J is TRBJ1-2; 7 bases line up with TRBD1. Sequenced sample: naive CD4+ T cells sorted from blood. Subset described: CD45RA+ positively selected. CDR3: CAIGGTGAETNYGYTF. DNA for the CDR3: TGTGCCATCGGGGGTACAGGGGCTGAGACTAACTATGGCTACACCTTC.